This T cell receptor beta chain was sequenced in a study of graft-versus-host responses after intestinal transplantation. At the level of the study: Induction with anti-thymocyte globulin, then tacrolimus and steroids for about 3 years, was given to all recipients.

Assay used: immunoSEQ multiplex PCR; TCRdb lists only in-frame clones, some missing. The sample contains approximately 93,000 clones, 85% to 95% of which appear only once. Germline V gene sequence: CDR1 MNHEY, CDR2 SVGAGI. The length of the CDR3 is 15 residues. Study conclusions and caveats: Some patients had graft-donor T cell macrochimerism. In their allografts, the ratios of graft-versus-host to host-versus-graft T cell clones were high. HvG clone declines early post-transplant were associated with peak circulating GvH levels.

Concerning this clone itself: The antigen is not known.

The chain recombines TRBV6-5 with TRBJ2-7; TRBD2 aligns across 9 bases. The DNA matches TRBJ2-1 better at its end, which makes the J call doubtful. This specimen was unstimulated CD8+ T cells sorted from spleen or lymph node cells, taken before transplant. The source is a human donor who was the organ donor for an intestinal transplant. The CDR3 is CASSPQAGGKNEQFF. The CDR3 DNA reads TGTGCCAGCAGTCCACAAGCGGGGGGAAAGAATGAGCAGTTCTTC.